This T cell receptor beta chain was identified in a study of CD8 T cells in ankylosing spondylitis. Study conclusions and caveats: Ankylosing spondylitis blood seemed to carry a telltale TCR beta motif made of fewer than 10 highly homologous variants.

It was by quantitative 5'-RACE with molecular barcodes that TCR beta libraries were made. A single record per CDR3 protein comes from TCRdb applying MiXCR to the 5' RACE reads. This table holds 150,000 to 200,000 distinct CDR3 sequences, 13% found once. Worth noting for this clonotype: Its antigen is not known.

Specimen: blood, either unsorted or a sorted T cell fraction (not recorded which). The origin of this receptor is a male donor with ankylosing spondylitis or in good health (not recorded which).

The CDR3 region is CAWNPVWTGELFF. For the CDR3, the DNA is TGTGCCTGGAATCCCGTCTGGACCGGGGAGCTGTTTTTT. The chain recombines TRBV30 with TRBJ2-2; D remains unclear. V lost 4 bases and J lost 5, with 11 bases in between. This CDR3 is 13 amino acids long. Germline values: CDR1 GTSNPN, CDR2 SVGIG (reference sequence).